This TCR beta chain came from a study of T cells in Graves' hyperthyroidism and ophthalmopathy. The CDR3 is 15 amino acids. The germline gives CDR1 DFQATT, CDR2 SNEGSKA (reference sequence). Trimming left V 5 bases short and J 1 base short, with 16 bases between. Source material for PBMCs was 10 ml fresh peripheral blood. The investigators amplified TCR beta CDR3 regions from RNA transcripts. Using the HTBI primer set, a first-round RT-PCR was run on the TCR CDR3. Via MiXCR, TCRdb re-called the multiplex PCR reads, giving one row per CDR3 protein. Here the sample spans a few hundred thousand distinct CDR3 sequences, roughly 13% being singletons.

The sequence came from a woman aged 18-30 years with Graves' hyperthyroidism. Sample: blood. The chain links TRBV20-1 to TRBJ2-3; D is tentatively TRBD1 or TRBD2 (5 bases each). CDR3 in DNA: TGCAGTGCTGCCCTACCGGGACCACGCACAGATACGCAGTATTTT. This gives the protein CSAALPGPRTDTQYF.